This is a list of T cell receptor beta chains from one sample in a study of cytomegalovirus exposure and HLA in healthy donors. Sequenced by immunoSEQ multiplex PCR; TCRdb stores in-frame clones only, minus some. The sample carries around 180,000 clones, 65% to 90% recorded once. Sequenced input: PBMCs. Receptors were obtained from a girl aged 2-9 years in good health and CMV-seropositive. CDR3s include the opening cysteine and the closing phenylalanine or tryptophan. The D gene is left open where the match is weak. Some rows have no size entry. The others give once, few or many, or a class for an expanded clone.

>TRBD1|few|TRBJ1-1|TRBV6-5|15
TGTGCCAGCAGTTACGGGGACAGGGGGTACACTGAAGCTTTCTTT
CASSYGDRGYTEAFF
>NA|NA|TRBJ1-3|TRBV9|14
TGTGCCAGCAGCCCCTTGAGGGATAGAAACACCATATATTTT
CASSPLRDRNTIYF
>NA|NA|TRBJ2-1|TRBV19|15
TGTGCCAGTAGTATCGGGGGGGACAGTTACAATGAGCAGTTCTTC
CASSIGGDSYNEQFF
>TRBD1|NA|TRBJ2-7|TRBV5-8|16
TGTGCCAGCAGCTTGCTTACCGGGACAGGGATCTACGAGCAGTACTTC
CASSLLTGTGIYEQYF
>NA|NA|TRBJ2-3|TRBV11-3|14
TGTGCCAGCAGCTCTGGGGCATACTTGGATACGCAGTATTTT
CASSSGAYLDTQYF
>NA|NA|TRBJ2-7|TRBV13|15
TGTGCCAGCAGCTTAGAGGCAGGGTTTTCCTACGAGCAGTACTTC
CASSLEAGFSYEQYF
>TRBD2|NA|TRBJ2-7|TRBV11-3|15
TGTGCCAGCAGCTTAGATCTGCTAGCGGGAGGCGAGCAGTACTTC
CASSLDLLAGGEQYF
>NA|NA|TRBJ2-1|TRBV11-3|17
TGTGCCAGCAGCTTAAGACAGAGACCCCCTGAGTGGAATGAGCAGTTCTTC
CASSLRQRPPEWNEQFF
>TRBD1|NA|TRBJ2-7|TRBV28|18
TGTGCCAGTTTTTCCAGGACAGGGGGCGGCGTTGATGCCGGCGAGCAGTACTTC
CASFSRTGGGVDAGEQYF
>TRBD2|NA|TRBJ2-7|TRBV19|13
TGTGCCAGTAGTACGGCTAGCGGGTCGAAGCAGTACTTC
CASSTASGSKQYF
>TRBD1|NA|TRBJ2-2|TRBV29-1|15
TGCAGCGTTGTTGAATTAGGGGGCGTCGGCGGGGAGCTGTTTTTT
CSVVELGGVGGELFF
>NA|NA|TRBJ2-1|TRBV9|16
TGTGCCAGCAGCGCCTGGAGGGACAGTCCTTACAATGAGCAGTTCTTC
CASSAWRDSPYNEQFF
>TRBD1|NA|TRBJ1-6|TRBV7-6|17
TGTGCCAGCAGCTTAGCGGGACAGGGGGTAGTAAGTTCACCCCTCCACTTT
CASSLAGQGVVSSPLHF
>TRBD1|NA|TRBJ2-2|TRBV2|15
TGTGCCAGCAGTGTAGAGGGGGCCAACACCGGGGAGCTGTTTTTT
CASSVEGANTGELFF
>NA|NA|TRBJ1-3|TRBV30|14
TGTGCCTGGAGTGGAGGATCCTCTGGAAACACCATATATTTT
CAWSGGSSGNTIYF
>NA|NA|TRBJ2-3|TRBV5-1|14
TGCGCCAGCAGCTTGGATCTCAGCGGAGATACGCAGTATTTT
CASSLDLSGDTQYF
>TRBD2|NA|TRBJ2-2|TRBV5-1|17
TGCGCCAGCAGCTTGGTTTGGGCTAGCGGAAACACCGGGGAGCTGTTTTTT
CASSLVWASGNTGELFF
>NA|NA|TRBJ2-7|TRBV12-1|15
TGTGCCAGCAGCCCTAGCGGGGGGCCGCTCTACGAGCAGTACTTC
CASSPSGGPLYEQYF
>NA|NA|TRBJ1-2|TRBV19|13
TGTGCCAGTAGTAGGCCCTCTAACTATGGCTACACCTTC
CASSRPSNYGYTF
>TRBD1|NA|TRBJ2-7|TRBV11-2|14
TGTGCCAGCAGCCCGGACAGGGGAGTGTCCGAGCAGTACTTC
CASSPDRGVSEQYF
>NA|NA|TRBJ1-2|TRBV6-1|14
TGTGCCAGCTCGTCCCCGGGGGGAAACTATGGCTACACCTTC
CASSSPGGNYGYTF
>TRBD1|NA|TRBJ2-3|TRBV19|16
TGTGCCAGTAGTCTGGAGGGCAGGGGGCGGGCAGATACGCAGTATTTT
CASSLEGRGRADTQYF
>NA|NA|TRBJ2-7|TRBV28|12
TGTGCCAGCTTGGGGCCTTCCTACGAGCAGTACTTC
CASLGPSYEQYF
>TRBD1|NA|TRBJ1-6|TRBV27|15
TGTGCCAGCTCGGGACAGTTTTTCGATAATTCACCCCTCCACTTT
CASSGQFFDNSPLHF
>TRBD1|once|TRBJ1-2|TRBV7-7|16
TGTGCCAGCAGCGTTGACAGGGGCGTGGGGTCTCACGGCTACACCTTC
CASSVDRGVGSHGYTF
>TRBD1|NA|TRBJ1-2|TRBV7-9|16
TGTGCCAGCAGCTTAGTGACAGGGGAGGCTAACTATGGCTACACCTTC
CASSLVTGEANYGYTF
>TRBD1|NA|TRBJ2-3|TRBV5-5|16
TGTGCCAGCAGCTTCCTCGGGACAGGGGGGGCAGATACGCAGTATTTT
CASSFLGTGGADTQYF
>TRBD1|NA|TRBJ2-1|TRBV6-5|15
TGTGCCAGCAGTTACTCAGACAGGGTCAGCGATGAGCAGTTCTTC
CASSYSDRVSDEQFF
>NA|NA|TRBJ1-1|TRBV11-2|15
TGTGCCAGCAGCCCTCATGAGAGGGTAGCAACTGAAGCTTTCTTT
CASSPHERVATEAFF
>TRBD1|NA|TRBJ2-7|TRBV10-3|13
TGTGCCATCACCCGGGACAGCGGTCCCGAGCAGTACTTC
CAITRDSGPEQYF
>NA|once|TRBJ1-1|TRBV20-1|10
TGCAGTGCTATTAGGGGTGGAGCTTTCTTT
CSAIRGGAFF
>TRBD2|NA|TRBJ2-1|TRBV27|16
TGTGCCAGCAGTCAGGGACTAGCGGGAGGAATTAATGAGCAGTTCTTC
CASSQGLAGGINEQFF
>NA|few|TRBJ2-7|TRBV7-9|13
TGTGCCAGCAGCTCGACGGGGTCCTACGAGCAGTACTTC
CASSSTGSYEQYF